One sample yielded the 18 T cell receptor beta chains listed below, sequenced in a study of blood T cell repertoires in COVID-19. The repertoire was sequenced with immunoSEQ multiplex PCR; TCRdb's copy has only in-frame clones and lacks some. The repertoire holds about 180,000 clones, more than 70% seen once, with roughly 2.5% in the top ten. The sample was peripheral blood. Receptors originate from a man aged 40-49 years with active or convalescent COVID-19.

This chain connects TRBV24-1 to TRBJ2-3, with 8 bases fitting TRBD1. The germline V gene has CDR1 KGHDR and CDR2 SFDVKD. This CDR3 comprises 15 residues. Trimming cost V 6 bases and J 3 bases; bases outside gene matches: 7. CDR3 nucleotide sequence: TGTGCCACCAGTCAGTCGCAGGGGGCTACAGATACGCAGTATTTT. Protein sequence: CATSQSQGATDTQYF.

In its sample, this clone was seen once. CDR3 DNA: TGTGCCACGGAGAAAGTAAGGAATTTGAACACTGAAGCTTTCTTT. It is translated as CATEKVRNLNTEAFF. The rearrangement uses TRBV6-5 and TRBJ1-1; D remains unclear. Trimming stripped 10 bases from V and 0 bases from J, with 18 bases between. Germline CDR1 reads MNHEY; CDR2 reads SVGAGI. There are 15 residues in the CDR3.

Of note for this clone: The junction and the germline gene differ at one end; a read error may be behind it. The CDR3 spells CATSEDSGGVHVF. The DNA for the CDR3 is TGCGCCACCTCTGAGGACAGCGGGGGCGTTCATGTCTTC. The V and J genes are TRBV5-1 and TRBJ2-1; 8 bases map to TRBD2. This CDR3 is built from 13 residues. The germline V gene has CDR1 SGHRS and CDR2 YFSETQ.

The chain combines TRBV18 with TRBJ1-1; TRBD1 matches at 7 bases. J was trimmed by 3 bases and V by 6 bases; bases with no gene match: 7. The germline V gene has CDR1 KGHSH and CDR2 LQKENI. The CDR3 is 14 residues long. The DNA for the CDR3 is TGTGCCAGCTCCCGATACAGGGGAGACACTGAAGCTTTCTTT. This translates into CASSRYRGDTEAFF.

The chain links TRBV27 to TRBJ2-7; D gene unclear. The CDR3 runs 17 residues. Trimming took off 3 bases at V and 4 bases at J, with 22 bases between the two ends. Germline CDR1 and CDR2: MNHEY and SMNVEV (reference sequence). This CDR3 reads CASSFLAPGGVEYEQYF. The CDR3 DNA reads TGTGCCAGCAGTTTCTTGGCGCCAGGTGGCGTAGAATACGAGCAGTACTTC.

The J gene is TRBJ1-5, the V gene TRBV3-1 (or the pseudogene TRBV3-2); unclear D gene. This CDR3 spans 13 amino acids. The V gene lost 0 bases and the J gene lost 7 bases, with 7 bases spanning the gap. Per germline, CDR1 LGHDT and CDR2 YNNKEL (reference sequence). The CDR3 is CASSQDEWQPQHF. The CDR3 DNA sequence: TGTGCCAGCAGCCAAGATGAGTGGCAGCCCCAGCATTTT.

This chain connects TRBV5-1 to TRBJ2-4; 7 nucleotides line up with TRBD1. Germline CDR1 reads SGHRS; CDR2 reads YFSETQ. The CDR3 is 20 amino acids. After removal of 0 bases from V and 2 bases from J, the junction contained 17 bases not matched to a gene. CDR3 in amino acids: CASSLDIQGRLPSTKNIQYF. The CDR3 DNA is TGCGCCAGCAGCTTGGACATACAGGGGCGTCTTCCCTCTACCAAAAACATTCAGTACTTC.

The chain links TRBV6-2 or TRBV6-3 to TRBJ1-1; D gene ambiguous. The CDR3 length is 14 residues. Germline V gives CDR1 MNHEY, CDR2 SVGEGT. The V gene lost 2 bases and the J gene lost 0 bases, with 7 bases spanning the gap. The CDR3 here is CASSYVSLNTEAFF. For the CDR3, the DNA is TGTGCCAGCAGTTACGTTAGCCTGAACACTGAAGCTTTCTTT.

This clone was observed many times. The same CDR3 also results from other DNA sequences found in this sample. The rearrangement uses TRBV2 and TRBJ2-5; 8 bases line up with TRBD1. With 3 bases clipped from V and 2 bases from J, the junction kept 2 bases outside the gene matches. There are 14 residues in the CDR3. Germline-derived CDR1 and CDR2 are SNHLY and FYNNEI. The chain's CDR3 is CASSEDRAQETQYF. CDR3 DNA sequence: TGTGCCAGCAGTGAGGACAGGGCGCAAGAGACCCAGTACTTC.

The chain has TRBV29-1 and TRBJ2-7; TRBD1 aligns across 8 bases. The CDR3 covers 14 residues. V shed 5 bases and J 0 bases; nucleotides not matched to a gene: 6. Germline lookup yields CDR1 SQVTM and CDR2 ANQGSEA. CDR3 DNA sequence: TGCAGCGTTTTAGACAGGGGTCTCTCCTACGAGCAGTACTTC. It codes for CSVLDRGLSYEQYF.

CDR3 DNA sequence: TGTGCCAGCAGCGTCACAGGGTCCTACAATGAGCAGTTCTTC. Translating gives CASSVTGSYNEQFF. This chain uses TRBV9 with TRBJ2-1; TRBD1 is a possible D gene (6 bases). Deletions cut 2 bases from V and 1 base from J, with 7 bases between. CDR3 length: 14 residues. Per the germline V gene, CDR1 is SGDLS and CDR2 is YYNGEE.

The DNA for the CDR3 is TGCGCCAGCAGAGACCGCAAACAGGGAAATGGCTACACCTTC. Amino acid sequence: CASRDRKQGNGYTF. The chain links TRBV5-1 to TRBJ1-2, with D possibly TRBD1 on 6 matching bases. The CDR3 is 14 amino acids. Deletions cut 5 bases from V and 6 bases from J, with 17 bases between. CDR1 is SGHRS, CDR2 YFSETQ, per germline.

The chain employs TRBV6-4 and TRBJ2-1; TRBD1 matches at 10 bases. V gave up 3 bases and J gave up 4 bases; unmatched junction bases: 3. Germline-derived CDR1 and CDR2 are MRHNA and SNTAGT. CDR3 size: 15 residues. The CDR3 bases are TGTGCCAGCAGTGAGACAGGGGGCGGATACAATGAGCAGTTCTTC. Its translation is CASSETGGGYNEQFF.

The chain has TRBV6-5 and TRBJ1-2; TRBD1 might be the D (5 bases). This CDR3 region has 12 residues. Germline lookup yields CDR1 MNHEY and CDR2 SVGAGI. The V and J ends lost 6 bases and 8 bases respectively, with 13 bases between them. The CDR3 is CASRPQGRGYTF. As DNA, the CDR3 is TGTGCCAGCAGACCTCAGGGTCGAGGCTACACCTTC.

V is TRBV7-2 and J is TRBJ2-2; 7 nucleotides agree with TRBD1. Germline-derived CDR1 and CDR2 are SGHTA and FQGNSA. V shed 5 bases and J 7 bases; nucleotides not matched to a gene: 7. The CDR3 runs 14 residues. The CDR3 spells CASSQRQGGGELFF. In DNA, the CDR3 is TGTGCCAGCAGCCAACGACAGGGTGGCGGGGAGCTGTTTTTT.

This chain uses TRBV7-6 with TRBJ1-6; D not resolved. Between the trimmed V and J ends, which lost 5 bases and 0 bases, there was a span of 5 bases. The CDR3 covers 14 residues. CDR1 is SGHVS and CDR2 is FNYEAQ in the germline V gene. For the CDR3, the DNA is TGTGCCAGCAGCGCGGGCTCCTATAATTCACCCCTCCACTTT. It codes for CASSAGSYNSPLHF. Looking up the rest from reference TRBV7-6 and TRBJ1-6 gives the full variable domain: GAGVSQSPRYKVTKRGQDVALRCDPISGHVSLYWYRQALGQGPEFLTYFNYEAQQDKSGLPNDRFSAERPEGSISTLTIQRTEQRDSAMYRCASSAGSYNSPLHFGNGTRLTVT.

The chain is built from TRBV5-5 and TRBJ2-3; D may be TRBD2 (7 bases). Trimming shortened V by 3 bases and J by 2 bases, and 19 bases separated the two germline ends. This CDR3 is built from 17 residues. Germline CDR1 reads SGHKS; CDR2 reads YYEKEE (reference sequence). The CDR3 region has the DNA TGTGCCAGCAGCTGGGGGGGCGGGGGCCACATCACAGATACGCAGTATTTT. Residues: CASSWGGGGHITDTQYF. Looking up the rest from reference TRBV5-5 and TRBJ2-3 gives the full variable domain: DAGVTQSPTHLIKTRGQQVTLRCSPISGHKSVSWYQQVLGQGPQFIFQYYEKEERGRGNFPDRFSARQFPNYSSELNVNALLLGDSALYLCASSWGGGGHITDTQYFGPGTRLTVL.

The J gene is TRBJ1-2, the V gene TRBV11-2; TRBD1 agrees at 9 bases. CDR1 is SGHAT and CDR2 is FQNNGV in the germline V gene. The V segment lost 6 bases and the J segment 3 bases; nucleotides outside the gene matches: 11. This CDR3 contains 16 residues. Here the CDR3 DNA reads TGTGCCAGCAGGAAAGGCCGGGACAGGGTGGACTATGGCTACACCTTC. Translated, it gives CASRKGRDRVDYGYTF.